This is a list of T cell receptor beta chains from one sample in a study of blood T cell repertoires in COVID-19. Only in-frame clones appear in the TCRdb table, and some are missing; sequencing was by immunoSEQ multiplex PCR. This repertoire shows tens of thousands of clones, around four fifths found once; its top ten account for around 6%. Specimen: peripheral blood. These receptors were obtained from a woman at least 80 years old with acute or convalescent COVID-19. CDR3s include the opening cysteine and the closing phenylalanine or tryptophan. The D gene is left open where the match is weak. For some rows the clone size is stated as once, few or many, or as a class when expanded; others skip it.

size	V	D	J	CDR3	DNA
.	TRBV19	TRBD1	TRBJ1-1	CASSYRGRNTEAFF	TGTGCCAGTAGTTACAGGGGGAGGAACACTGAAGCTTTCTTT
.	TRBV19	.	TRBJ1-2	CASSIDFRAIRSNYGYTF	TGTGCCAGTAGTATAGATTTTCGAGCAATACGGTCTAACTATGGCTACACCTTC
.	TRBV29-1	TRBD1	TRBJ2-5	CSAGQELSQYF	TGCAGCGCAGGACAGGAGTTATCCCAGTACTTC
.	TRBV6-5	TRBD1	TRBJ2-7	CATSGGSYEQYF	TGTGCCACCTCAGGGGGCTCCTACGAGCAGTACTTC
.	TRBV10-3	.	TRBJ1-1	CAISEYKEGTEAFF	TGTGCCATCAGTGAGTACAAGGAGGGCACTGAAGCTTTCTTT
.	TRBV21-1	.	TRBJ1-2	CASSAGQPYGYTF	TGTGCCAGCAGCGCAGGACAGCCCTATGGCTACACCTTC
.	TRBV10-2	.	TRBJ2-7	CASSARGTGDEQYF	TGCGCCAGCTCCGCACGCGGGACTGGAGACGAGCAGTACTTC
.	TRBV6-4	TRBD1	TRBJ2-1	CASSDSTRGLRNEQFF	TGTGCCAGCAGTGACTCGACAAGGGGGCTACGCAATGAGCAGTTCTTC
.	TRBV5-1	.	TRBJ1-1	CASSFKPGTEAFF	TGCGCCAGCAGCTTTAAGCCGGGGACTGAAGCTTTCTTT
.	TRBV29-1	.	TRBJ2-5	CSVVDSSWETQYF	TGCAGCGTTGTGGACAGCTCCTGGGAGACCCAGTACTTC
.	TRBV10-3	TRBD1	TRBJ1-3	CAISDPGQGGSGNTIYF	TGTGCCATCAGTGACCCCGGACAGGGAGGCTCTGGAAACACCATATATTTT
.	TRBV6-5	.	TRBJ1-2	CASTGAGATYGYTF	TGTGCCAGCACAGGGGCAGGGGCAACGTATGGCTACACCTTC
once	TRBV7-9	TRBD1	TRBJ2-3	CASSHPPGQGIVTDTQYF	TGTGCCAGCAGTCATCCGCCGGGACAGGGGATAGTTACAGATACGCAGTATTTT
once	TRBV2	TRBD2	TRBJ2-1	CASHSGGAGNEQFF	TGTGCCAGCCACAGCGGGGGGGCCGGGAATGAGCAGTTCTTC
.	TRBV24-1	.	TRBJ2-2	CATSDFWDTRTGELFF	TGTGCCACCAGTGATTTTTGGGACACCAGGACCGGGGAGCTGTTTTTT
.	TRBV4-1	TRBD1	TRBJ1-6	CASSQVGTAVLDSPLHF	TGCGCCAGCAGCCAGGTTGGGACAGCCGTATTGGATTCACCCCTCCACTTT